This T cell receptor beta chain is drawn from a study of OX40 agonist ivuxolimab in advanced cancers. As for the study in general: Hepatocellular carcinoma, melanoma, renal cell or head and neck cancer occurred in dose-escalation patients. From about 23 to 85 years was the age range, with a mean of approximately 58 years, and over 80% were male. Partial responses occurred in three patients (one hepatocellular carcinoma, two cutaneous melanoma).

The study's findings and limits: With doses of 0.1-3.0 mg/kg, partial responders showed among the lowest clonal expansion.

For this clone: What it recognizes is unknown.

Trimming cost V 4 bases and J 0 bases; bases outside gene matches: 8. The germline gives CDR1 SGHAT, CDR2 FQNNGV. The CDR3 contains 18 residues. Assay: immunoSEQ multiplex PCR; the TCRdb copy retains only in-frame clones and omits some. The sample carries 30,000 to 40,000 clones, roughly 89% recorded once. The chain joins TRBV11-2 to TRBJ2-6; TRBD1 aligns across 8 bases. The material sequenced was CD4+ or CD8+ T cells sorted from blood, taken in a trial of the OX40 agonist ivuxolimab. The clonotype comes from an adult with an advanced solid tumor such as melanoma, head and neck, liver or kidney cancer. CDR3 residues: CASSSARTGPSGANVLTF. The CDR3 DNA sequence: TGTGCCAGCAGCTCTGCGCGGACAGGGCCCTCTGGGGCCAACGTCCTGACTTTC.